These 10 T cell receptor beta chains were sequenced from one sample in a study of low-dose radiotherapy and immunotherapy resistance in tumors. TCRs were put through 20 to 25 PCR cycles of amplification with Phusion. A constant-region primer and the V-primer adapter served as the primer pair. TCRdb re-called the reads with MiXCR, one entry per CDR3 protein. The repertoire holds approximately 52,000 distinct CDR3 sequences, approximately 33% seen once, with 7.5% to 9.5% in the top ten. Indicated time point: after trial treatment. Stated treatment: LDRT plus nivolumab, ipilimumab, low-dose cyclophosphamide and aspirin (RACIN trial). The sample was PBMCs, taken after low-dose radiotherapy plus immunotherapy. These TCRs come from a male donor with rectosigmoid adenocarcinoma.

Relative to its sample, this clonotype is medium-sized. The chain uses TRBV28 and TRBJ2-5; tentative D call: TRBD1 (6 bases). Germline assignment: CDR1 MDHEN and CDR2 SYDVKM. With 5 bases removed from V and 5 bases from J, the gap between germline ends came to 12 bases. The length of the CDR3 is 13 residues. In DNA form, the CDR3 reads TGTGCCAGCAGTACACAGGGATCGGAGACCCAGTACTTC. Protein: CASSTQGSETQYF.

Ten or more counts support this clonotype. This rearrangement joins TRBV12-3 or TRBV12-4 to TRBJ2-2; D is unresolved. V was pared by 5 bases and J by 6 bases, with 10 bases between. The CDR3 is 13 residues long. The DNA of the CDR3 is TGTGCCAGCAGTATCCACCGGTCCGGGGAGCTGTTTTTT. Amino acids: CASSIHRSGELFF.

This clonotype was found many times. This sequence joins TRBV5-1 and TRBJ2-1; TRBD2 aligns across 10 bases. The V gene end was trimmed by 0 bases and the J gene end by 12 bases; junction bases not matched to a gene: 12. This CDR3 spans 16 amino acids. The V gene's germline CDR1 is SGHRS and CDR2 YFSETQ. The CDR3 coding sequence is TGCGCCAGCAGCTTGGGGGCACTAGCGGGAAGTGAGGCGCAGTTCTTC. The encoded protein is CASSLGALAGSEAQFF. Supplemented by reference TRBV5-1 and TRBJ2-1, the full variable domain reads KAGVTQTPRYLIKTRGQQVTLSCSPISGHRSVSWYQQTPGQGLQFLFEYFSETQRNKGNFPGRFSGRQFSNSRSEMNVSTLELGDSALYLCASSLGALAGSEAQFFGPGTRLTVL.

There are many counts of this clonotype. The gene calls are TRBV12-3 or TRBV12-4 and TRBJ1-6; 8 bases fit TRBD1. This CDR3 region has 16 residues. V dropped 6 bases and J dropped 7; count of bases not matched to a gene: 11. CDR3: CASRTTGGSGNSPLHF. In DNA form, the CDR3 reads TGTGCCAGCAGGACTACAGGGGGTTCAGGGAATTCACCCCTCCACTTT.

V gene TRBV2 combines with J gene TRBJ1-2, with D possibly matching TRBD1 (5 bases). The V end was cut by 4 bases, the J end by 2 bases, with 11 bases between. Looked up from germline, CDR1 is SNHLY and CDR2 is FYNNEI. This CDR3 has 14 residues. The CDR3 protein is CASSARDLNYGYTF. DNA of the CDR3: TGTGCCAGCAGTGCGAGGGACCTAAACTATGGCTACACCTTC.

The chain is built from TRBV5-6 and TRBJ1-1, with a weak D call TRBD1 (5 bases). This CDR3 region has 16 residues. Per the germline V gene, CDR1 is SGHDT and CDR2 is YYEEEE. Trimming removed 7 bases at V and 0 bases at J, with 19 bases between. The CDR3 protein is CASFRGRGTMNTEAFF. The DNA of the CDR3 is TGTGCCAGCTTCCGAGGGCGGGGCACTATGAACACTGAAGCTTTCTTT.

This chain joins TRBV7-8 and TRBJ1-3; D uncertain. The CDR3 is 15 residues long. The germline gives CDR1 SGHVS, CDR2 FQNEAQ. V gave up 0 bases and J gave up 0 bases, with 6 bases separating them. The CDR3 bases are TGTGCCAGCAGCTTAGCGCAGGCCTCTGGAAACACCATATATTTT. The encoded protein is CASSLAQASGNTIYF.

The sample holds a few counts of this clonotype. The chain is built from TRBV5-1 and TRBJ1-2, with no clear D. Germline V gene sequence: CDR1 SGHRS, CDR2 YFSETQ. V lost 4 bases and J 5 bases, leaving 15 bases between the germline ends. The CDR3 runs 14 residues. In DNA form, the CDR3 reads TGCGCCAGCAGCCCCCCCCTGGACGGATATGGCTACACCTTC. Encoded protein: CASSPPLDGYGYTF.

The chain couples TRBV19 to TRBJ2-2, with 11 bases fitting TRBD1. CDR3 length: 16 amino acids. Germline assignment: CDR1 LNHDA and CDR2 SQIVND (reference sequence). The junction had 5 bases not matched to a gene; V was cut back by 6 bases and J by 2 bases. The CDR3 reads CASSRWTGGNTGELFF. As DNA, the CDR3 is TGTGCCAGTAGCCGCTGGACAGGGGGCAACACCGGGGAGCTGTTTTTT.

This clonotype has at least ten counts. This rearrangement joins TRBV5-1 to TRBJ2-6; D might be TRBD1 (5 bases). The germline CDR1 and CDR2 sequences are SGHRS and YFSETQ. The CDR3 runs to 21 residues. Trimming stripped 7 bases from V and 0 bases from J, with 29 bases between. The CDR3 reads CASAEYGLVGADDSGANVLTF. As DNA, the CDR3 is TGCGCCAGCGCAGAATACGGGCTAGTAGGGGCTGACGACTCTGGGGCCAACGTCCTGACTTTC.